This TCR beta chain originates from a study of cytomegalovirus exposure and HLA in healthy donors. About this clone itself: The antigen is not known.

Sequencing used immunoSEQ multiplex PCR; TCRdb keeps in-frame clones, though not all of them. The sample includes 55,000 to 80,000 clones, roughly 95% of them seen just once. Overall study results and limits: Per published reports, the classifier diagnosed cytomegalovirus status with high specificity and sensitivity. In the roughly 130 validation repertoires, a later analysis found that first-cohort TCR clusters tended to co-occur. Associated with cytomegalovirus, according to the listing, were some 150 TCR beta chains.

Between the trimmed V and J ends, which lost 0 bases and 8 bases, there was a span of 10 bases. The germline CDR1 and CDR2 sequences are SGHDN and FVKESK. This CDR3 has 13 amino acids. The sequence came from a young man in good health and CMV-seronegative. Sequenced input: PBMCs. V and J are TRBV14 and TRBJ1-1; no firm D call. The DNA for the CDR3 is TGTGCCAGCAGCCAAGACTCCGTAGTAGAAGCTTTCTTT. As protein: CASSQDSVVEAFF.